Detailed here is one T cell receptor beta chain. Its antigen is currently unknown. TCRdb's table, derived via immunoSEQ multiplex PCR, lists solely in-frame clones and lacks some. The table includes some 29,000 clones, about four fifths detected once. The time point: week 23, last vaccination. Each dose delivered 300 ug of mutant IDH1 20-mer peptide subcutaneously with imiquimod. Those who donated had recent WHO grade 3 or 4 IDH1-mutant, ATRX-lost astrocytomas. Germline values: CDR1 SNHLY, CDR2 FYNNEI. Trimming removed 3 bases at V and 0 bases at J, with 3 bases between. The CDR3 sequence is 13 residues long. This entry belongs to a study of a mutant IDH1 vaccine in newly diagnosed glioma. Study background: Vaccination was launched 4-6 weeks after radiotherapy alone, or with temozolomide cycles. Males made up about 60% and females around 38% of treated patients, whose mean age was around 41 years.

Study conclusions and caveats: The study observed vaccine-induced immune responses in roughly 93% of patients.

The sequenced sample was PBMCs, obtained from a glioma patient whose treatment included an IDH1 peptide vaccine. This TCR came from a woman aged 25 to 39 with glioma. The chain is built from TRBV2 and TRBJ1-5; unclear D gene. CDR3 in DNA: TGTGCCAGCAGTGATAATAGCAATCAGCCCCAGCATTTT. Translated, it gives CASSDNSNQPQHF.